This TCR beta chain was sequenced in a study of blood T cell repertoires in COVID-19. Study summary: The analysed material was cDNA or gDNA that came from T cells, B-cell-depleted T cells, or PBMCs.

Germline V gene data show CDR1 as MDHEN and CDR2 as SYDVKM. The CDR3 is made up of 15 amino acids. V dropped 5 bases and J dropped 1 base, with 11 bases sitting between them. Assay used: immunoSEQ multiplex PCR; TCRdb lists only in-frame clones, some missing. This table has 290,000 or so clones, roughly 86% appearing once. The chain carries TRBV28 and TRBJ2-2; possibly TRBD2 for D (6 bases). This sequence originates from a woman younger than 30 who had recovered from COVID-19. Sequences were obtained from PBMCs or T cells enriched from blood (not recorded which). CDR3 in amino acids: CASSLRDWNTGELFF. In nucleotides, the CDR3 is TGTGCCAGCAGTCTCCGGGACTGGAACACCGGGGAGCTGTTTTTT.